This T cell receptor (beta chain) was profiled in a study of blood T cell repertoires in COVID-19. Study summary: Samples of COVID-19 (acute and convalescent) were obtained from the United States, Italy and Spain.

Trimming stripped 4 bases from V and 6 bases from J, with 14 bases between. CDR1 SGHKS and CDR2 YYEKEE come from the germline V gene (reference sequence). The CDR3 has 14 amino acids. The Seattle patients joined while their infection was active and were tracked longitudinally afterward. As processed by the authors: Amplifying reference gene primers gave estimates of nucleated cell counts. Only in-frame clones appear in the TCRdb table, and some are missing; sequencing was by immunoSEQ multiplex PCR. That table gives V, J and clone size, and the DNA gave D and trimming. The sample carries about 200,000 clones, about 85% recorded once.

Sequenced: peripheral blood. This sequence was found in a woman aged 45-59 years with COVID-19, enrolled during active disease. V and J are TRBV5-5 and TRBJ1-5; D is perhaps TRBD1 (6 bases). CDR3 residues: CASSTGQGIQPQHF. CDR3 nucleotides: TGTGCCAGCAGCACGGGACAAGGAATTCAGCCCCAGCATTTT. Together with reference TRBV5-5 and TRBJ1-5, the CDR3 gives the full variable domain: DAGVTQSPTHLIKTRGQQVTLRCSPISGHKSVSWYQQVLGQGPQFIFQYYEKEERGRGNFPDRFSARQFPNYSSELNVNALLLGDSALYLCASSTGQGIQPQHFGDGTRLSIL.